The TCR beta chain under discussion was sequenced for a study of CD8+CD57+ T cells in acquired aplastic anemia. Study at large: Sorted cells (CD4+ and CD8+) yielded DNA amounts that averaged approximately 3.1 ug.

Findings and limits, study-wide: Both patients and controls carried the same twenty-nine CD8+ CDR3 sequences.

For CDR3 and TCR beta VDJ profiling, genomic DNA was the template used. TCRdb re-called the reads through MiXCR, storing one row per CDR3 protein. The sample has 130,000 or so distinct CDR3 sequences, approximately 36% seen once. About this clonotype itself: No antigen is known for it.

The ends were cut back, 6 bases at V and 1 base at J, with 11 bases in the middle. The CDR3 runs to 14 residues. Germline loops: CDR1 SNHLY, CDR2 FYNNEI. For sequencing, patients were chosen who had shown expansion of CD8+CD57+ cells by flow cytometry. Sampling of blood occurred while the patients had still received no therapy. Source material: sorted CD4+, CD8+, or CD8+CD57+ T cells (not recorded which) from PBMCs. The sequence derives from a human donor with aplastic anemia. The rearrangement uses TRBV2 and TRBJ2-3; no clear D gene. This CDR3 reads CASRGSPGTDTQYF. The CDR3 nucleotides are TGTGCCAGCAGAGGATCGCCAGGCACAGATACGCAGTATTTT.